Below are 25 T cell receptor beta chains sequenced from a single sample in a study of post-analysis software for immune sequencing data. Sequencing libraries made from TCR beta cDNA carried unique molecular identifiers. TCRdb reprocessed the PCR reads via MiXCR and lists one record per CDR3 protein. The sample carries under 200,000 distinct CDR3 sequences, roughly 34% recorded once. Source: blood, taken after autologous hematopoietic stem cell transplantation. These receptors all stem from a girl between 5 and 17 years old with multiple sclerosis.

The table lists this clonotype with many counts. The chain employs TRBV20-1 and TRBJ2-3; 11 bases map to TRBD2. This CDR3 spans 16 amino acids. With V trimmed by 5 bases and J by 0 bases, 7 bases remained unmatched. Germline-derived CDR1 and CDR2 are DFQATT and SNEGSKA (reference sequence). For the CDR3, the DNA is TGCAGTGCTTCTCCCCGGACTAGCGGGAGCACAGATACGCAGTATTTT. Amino acids: CSASPRTSGSTDTQYF.

V usage is TRBV20-1 and J usage is TRBJ2-6; D unclear. This CDR3 has 15 residues. The germline CDR1 and CDR2 sequences are DFQATT and SNEGSKA (reference sequence). Trimming cost V 3 bases and J 0 bases, with 9 bases left between them. This CDR3 is CSARDPGSGANVLTF. The CDR3 DNA reads TGCAGTGCTAGGGACCCTGGCTCTGGGGCCAACGTCCTGACTTTC.

This clonotype turned up a few times. The V call is TRBV20-1, the J call TRBJ2-1; D is perhaps TRBD2 (6 bases). With 6 bases removed from V and 4 bases from J, the gap between germline ends came to 13 bases. The CDR3 contains 13 residues. The germline gives CDR1 DFQATT, CDR2 SNEGSKA (reference sequence). Here the CDR3 reads CSAKRAVYNEQFF. For the CDR3, the DNA is TGCAGTGCGAAGCGGGCGGTTTACAATGAGCAGTTCTTC.

This clonotype occurred a few times. The V and J genes are TRBV6-2 or TRBV6-3 and TRBJ1-5; D gene ambiguous. With 3 bases removed from V and 2 bases from J, the gap between germline ends came to 8 bases. This CDR3 has 14 residues. Germline CDR1 MNHEY, CDR2 SVGEGT. CDR3 protein: CASSYKAGNQPQHF. The CDR3 DNA sequence: TGTGCCAGCAGTTATAAGGCGGGCAATCAGCCCCAGCATTTT.

This clonotype has at least ten counts. The V gene is TRBV28, the J gene TRBJ2-7, with 13 bases lining up with TRBD2. Germline-derived CDR1 and CDR2 are MDHEN and SYDVKM. The CDR3 extends over 14 amino acids. V lost 4 bases to trimming and J lost 6 bases; unmatched junction nucleotides: 3. The CDR3 here is CASSWTSGSGEQYF. DNA for the CDR3: TGTGCCAGCAGTTGGACTAGCGGGAGTGGCGAGCAGTACTTC. Filled out from reference TRBV28 and TRBJ2-7, the complete variable domain reads DVKVTQSSRYLVKRTGEKVFLECVQDMDHENMFWYRQDPGLGLRLIYFSYDVKMKEKGDIPEGYSVSREKKERFSLILESASTNQTSMYLCASSWTSGSGEQYFGPGTRLTVT.

This clonotype appeared a few times. The chain is built from TRBV6-2 or TRBV6-3 and TRBJ2-1; unclear D gene. The germline CDR1 and CDR2 sequences are MNHEY and SVGEGT. The CDR3 has 14 amino acids. V was cut by 0 bases and J by 5 bases, with 8 bases left in between. The CDR3 sequence is CASSYSMNHNEQFF. In DNA form, the CDR3 reads TGTGCCAGCAGTTACTCGATGAATCACAATGAGCAGTTCTTC.

Notes on this clonotype: This sequence may be a read error, since a much larger clone differs from it by one base. The rearrangement joins TRBV20-1 to TRBJ2-4; D is ambiguous. The CDR3 is made up of 12 amino acids. Trimming removed 8 bases at V and 6 bases at J, with 14 bases between. CDR1 and CDR2 (germline): DFQATT, SNEGSKA (reference sequence). CDR3 sequence (DNA): TGCAGTACTATGGCTGGCTCAAACATTCAGTACTTC. Protein: CSTMAGSNIQYF.

The gene calls are TRBV7-2 and TRBJ2-5; unclear D gene. Trimming left V 5 bases short and J 2 bases short, with 15 bases between. Germline-derived CDR1 and CDR2 are SGHTA and FQGNSA. The CDR3 totals 15 residues. The CDR3 reads CASSPGSTIQETQYF. The CDR3 bases are TGTGCCAGCAGCCCCGGGTCGACGATTCAAGAGACCCAGTACTTC. Variable domain in full (rest from reference TRBV7-2 and TRBJ2-5): GAGVSQSPSNKVTEKGKDVELRCDPISGHTALYWYRQSLGQGLEFLIYFQGNSAPDKSGLPSDRFSAERTGGSVSTLTIQRTQQEDSAVYLCASSPGSTIQETQYFGPGTRLLVL.

The gene calls are TRBV4-3 and TRBJ1-4, with D maybe TRBD1 (5 bases). The CDR3 is 14 amino acids. The V gene's germline CDR1 is LGHNA and CDR2 YSLEER. The V and J ends lost 4 bases and 4 bases respectively, with 10 bases between them. For the CDR3, the DNA is TGCGCCAGCAGCCTTGGACACGTTAATGAAAAACTGTTTTTT. Protein sequence: CASSLGHVNEKLFF.

V is TRBV12-3 or TRBV12-4 and J is TRBJ2-1; no definite D call. The CDR3 spans 12 residues. V was cut by 4 bases and J by 6 bases, with 7 bases left in between. CDR3 nucleotides: TGTGCCAGCAGTTCTGTTTGCAATGAGCAGTTCTTC. This gives the protein CASSSVCNEQFF.

This chain joins TRBV11-2 and TRBJ1-2; D is possibly TRBD1 (5 bases). V dropped 5 bases and J dropped 1 base, with 14 bases sitting between them. This CDR3 is built from 15 residues. CDR1 is SGHAT, CDR2 FQNNGV, per germline. The CDR3 sequence is CASSEIKTVNYGYTF. The DNA of the CDR3 is TGTGCCAGCAGCGAAATTAAGACAGTTAACTATGGCTACACCTTC.

The rearrangement uses TRBV5-1 and TRBJ2-1; D is perhaps TRBD1 (6 bases). The CDR3 is made up of 17 amino acids. The germline V and J ends were trimmed by 1 base and 6 bases, with 20 bases remaining between them. Germline-derived CDR1 and CDR2 are SGHRS and YFSETQ. The DNA for the CDR3 is TGCGCCAGCAGCTTGCCAATCGGGGACCAGGGGTCCAATGAGCAGTTCTTC. It codes for CASSLPIGDQGSNEQFF.

This clonotype was detected many times. V is TRBV9 and J is TRBJ1-2; no definite D call. Looked up from germline, CDR1 is SGDLS and CDR2 is YYNGEE. Trimming shortened V by 4 bases and J by 3 bases, and 16 bases separated the two germline ends. CDR3 length: 15 residues. The CDR3 loop reads CASSLDSGRDYGYTF. CDR3 DNA: TGTGCCAGCAGCCTTGACTCGGGGAGAGACTATGGCTACACCTTC.

This clonotype came up a few times. The J gene is TRBJ1-1, the V gene TRBV10-2; D not resolved. Germline V gives CDR1 WSHSY, CDR2 SAAADI. V was pared by 5 bases and J by 0 bases, with 22 bases between. This CDR3 has 18 amino acids. CDR3 protein: CASSFPPDRSTLNTEAFF. The DNA of the CDR3 is TGCGCCAGCAGTTTCCCCCCCGACCGCTCCACCTTGAACACTGAAGCTTTCTTT.

The chain employs TRBV4-3 and TRBJ2-1; D gene unclear. This CDR3 is built from 13 residues. Germline loops: CDR1 LGHNA, CDR2 YSLEER. V gave up 0 bases and J gave up 10 bases, with 10 bases separating them. In nucleotides, the CDR3 is TGCGCCAGCAGCCAAGATCAGAGCAGCGAGCAGTTCTTC. This encodes CASSQDQSSEQFF.

The genes are TRBV6-5 and TRBJ1-1; D is ambiguous. CDR1 and CDR2 from the germline V gene are MNHEY and SVGAGI. The V gene lost 0 bases and the J gene lost 0 bases, with 8 bases spanning the gap. CDR3 length: 15 residues. The CDR3 region has the DNA TGTGCCAGCAGTTACTCAGGATTAATGAACACTGAAGCTTTCTTT. Amino acid sequence: CASSYSGLMNTEAFF.

The V call is TRBV5-1, the J call TRBJ2-5; perhaps TRBD2 as D (6 bases). Deletions cut 0 bases from V and 4 bases from J, with 16 bases between. Germline loops: CDR1 SGHRS, CDR2 YFSETQ. The CDR3 runs 16 residues. As DNA, the CDR3 is TGCGCCAGCAGCTTGGGGGTCGGGAGTAGCGGAGAGACCCAGTACTTC. The encoded protein is CASSLGVGSSGETQYF.

The chain joins TRBV12-3 or TRBV12-4 to TRBJ2-1, with 9 positions matching TRBD2. The CDR3 extends over 15 amino acids. V lost 7 bases, J lost 9 bases, and 13 bases stayed unmatched. The CDR3 protein is CASKPGNSGSGEQFF. The CDR3 DNA reads TGTGCCAGCAAACCGGGGAATAGCGGGAGTGGTGAGCAGTTCTTC.

The V gene is TRBV29-1, the J gene TRBJ1-1; no clear D gene. Trimming took 3 bases from V and 2 from J, leaving 10 bases between them. CDR3 size: 13 residues. CDR1 SQVTM and CDR2 ANQGSEA come from the germline V gene. The DNA for the CDR3 is TGCAGCGTTGAGTACAGTCTCAACACTGAAGCTTTCTTT. Amino acids: CSVEYSLNTEAFF.

Notes on this clonotype: At one end the junction does not follow the germline gene, possibly because of a read error. The chain employs TRBV20-1 and TRBJ2-5; 8 bases fit TRBD1. This CDR3 has 14 residues. The germline gives CDR1 DFQATT, CDR2 SNEGSKA (reference sequence). The CDR3 region has the DNA TGCAGTGCTAGAGGGGCAGGGGGCATGGAGACCCGGTACTTT. This codes for CSARGAGGMETRYF.

This clonotype was counted only a few times. The genes are TRBV10-3 and TRBJ1-2, with D tentatively TRBD1 (6 bases). Germline V lookup: CDR1 ENHRY, CDR2 SYGVKD. The CDR3 contains 14 residues. Trimming removed 3 bases from V and 4 bases from J, with 12 bases in between. This chain's CDR3 is CAISDPGQSYGYTF. CDR3 nucleotide sequence: TGTGCCATCAGTGATCCCGGACAGTCCTATGGCTACACCTTC.

This clonotype appeared a few times. V usage is TRBV5-6 and J usage is TRBJ2-1, with 8 nucleotides matching TRBD2. The CDR3 is made up of 19 amino acids. V shed 2 bases and J 8 bases; nucleotides not matched to a gene: 21. Germline loops: CDR1 SGHDT, CDR2 YYEEEE. CDR3 nucleotides: TGTGCCAGCAGCTTCAGTGGGGTGGGTGACGGGAGGGCCGGAGATGAGCAGTTCTTC. It encodes CASSFSGVGDGRAGDEQFF. Supplemented by reference TRBV5-6 and TRBJ2-1, the full variable domain reads DAGVTQSPTHLIKTRGQQVTLRCSPKSGHDTVSWYQQALGQGPQFIFQYYEEEERQRGNFPDRFSGHQFPNYSSELNVNALLLGDSALYLCASSFSGVGDGRAGDEQFFGPGTRLTVL.

This clonotype came up a few times. The CDR3 nucleotides are TGCAGCGTCTCAGAATCCCTAGCGGACTACACAGATACGCAGTATTTT. Its protein product is CSVSESLADYTDTQYF. V gene TRBV29-1 combines with J gene TRBJ2-3; TRBD2 aligns across 7 bases. The CDR3 totals 16 residues. CDR1 and CDR2 (germline): SQVTM, ANQGSEA. Unmatched junction bases numbered 14, after V lost 6 bases and J lost 2 bases.

The V gene is TRBV5-1, the J gene TRBJ2-1, with 7 bases that match TRBD2. Trimming cost V 6 bases and J 6 bases; bases outside gene matches: 12. The CDR3 is 15 residues long. In germline, CDR1 is SGHRS, CDR2 YFSETQ. CDR3 nucleotide sequence: TGCGCCAGCAACCGGGGGGAAGCACAAAGCAATGAGCAGTTCTTC. Its protein is CASNRGEAQSNEQFF.

The CDR3 DNA reads TGTGCCAGCAGGAAACTCCTGGGGGAGAATGAGCAGTTCTTC. Translating gives CASRKLLGENEQFF. V is TRBV7-6 and J is TRBJ2-1; D is perhaps TRBD1 or TRBD2 (5 bases each). This CDR3 is 14 amino acids long. The V end lost 6 bases, the J end lost 7 bases, and 16 bases lay between the germline ends. CDR1 is SGHVS and CDR2 is FNYEAQ in the germline V gene.